The entry that follows covers one TCR beta chain sequence. TCRdb ran MiXCR on the 5' RACE reads and lists one entry per CDR3 protein. The sample carries approximately 66,000 distinct CDR3 sequences, less than 15% recorded once. The CDR3 length is 13 residues. The V gene end was trimmed by 10 bases and the J gene end by 0 bases; junction bases not matched to a gene: 6. Looked up from germline, CDR1 is MNHNS and CDR2 is SASEGT. This sample stems from a study of early T cells in non-severe SARS-CoV-2 infection. At the level of the study: Unsorted whole-blood RNA was sequenced in bulk, leaving chains unpaired.

The V and J genes are TRBV6-1 and TRBJ2-7, with 7 bases identical to TRBD2. This receptor was obtained from an adult who was a healthcare worker with PCR-confirmed SARS-CoV-2 infection or an uninfected control (not recorded which). Sequenced: whole blood. CDR3 protein: CATRLAVSYEQYF. The CDR3 DNA reads TGTGCCACCAGGCTAGCGGTCTCCTACGAGCAGTACTTC.